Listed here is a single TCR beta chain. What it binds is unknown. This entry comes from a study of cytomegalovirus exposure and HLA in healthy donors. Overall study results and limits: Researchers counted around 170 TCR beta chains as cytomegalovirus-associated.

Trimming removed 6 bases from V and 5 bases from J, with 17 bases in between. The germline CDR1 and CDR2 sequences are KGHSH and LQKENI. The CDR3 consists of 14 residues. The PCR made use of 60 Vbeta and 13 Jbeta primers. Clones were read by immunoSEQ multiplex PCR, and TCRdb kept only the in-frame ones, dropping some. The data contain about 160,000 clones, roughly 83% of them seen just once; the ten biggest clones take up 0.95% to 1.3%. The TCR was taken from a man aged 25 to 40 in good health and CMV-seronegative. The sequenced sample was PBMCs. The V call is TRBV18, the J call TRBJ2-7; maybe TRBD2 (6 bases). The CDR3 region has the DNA TGTGCCAGCTCGGCCACGTACGGGAGCCACGAGCAGTACTTC. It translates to CASSATYGSHEQYF.